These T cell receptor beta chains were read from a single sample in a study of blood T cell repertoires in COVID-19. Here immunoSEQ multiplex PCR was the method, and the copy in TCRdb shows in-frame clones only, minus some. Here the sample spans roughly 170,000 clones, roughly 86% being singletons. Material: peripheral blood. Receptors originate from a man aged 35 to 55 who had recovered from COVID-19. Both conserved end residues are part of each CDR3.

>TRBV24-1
CATRGGLGDNEQFF
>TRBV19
CARNTGPPNGADTQYF
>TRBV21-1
CASILGGQKPEIGEQYF
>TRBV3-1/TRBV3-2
CASSQGFDFEQYF
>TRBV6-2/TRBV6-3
CASSYFGGAGNQPQHF
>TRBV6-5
CASSQREYGYGYTF
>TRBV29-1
CSVVGGLAGYEQFF
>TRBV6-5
CASRYGRDNSEAFF
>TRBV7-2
CASSPPIELNIQYF
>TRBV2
CASIATGGNQPQHF
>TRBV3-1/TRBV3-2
CASSSLGGETQYF
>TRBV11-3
CASSPRDTGANVLTF
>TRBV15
CATSADRDYGYTF
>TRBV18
CASSPPTSGQSTEAFF
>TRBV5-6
CASSLEGRGRLEKLFF
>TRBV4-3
CASSQGQGFEQYF
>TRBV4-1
CASSQDRRTASTDTQYF
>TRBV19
CASSIERSPLTEAFF
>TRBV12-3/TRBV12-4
CASSLGTGYGYTF
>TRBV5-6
CASSPGTGVEAGNQPQHF
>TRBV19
CASSILLHDYEQYF
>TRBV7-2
CASSFGLSGELFF
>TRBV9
CASSLGGGNSGANVLTF
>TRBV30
CAWGLSNNQPQHF
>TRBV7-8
CASSLQGTDTQYF
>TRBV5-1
CASSPGLAGPYEQYF
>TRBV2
CASRAGTPSVNEKLFF
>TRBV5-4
CASSPGQVHEQYF
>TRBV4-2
CASSEEVASAIQETQYF
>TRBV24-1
CATRSAPQDRTSTNEKLFF
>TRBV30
CAWKLGASYEQYF
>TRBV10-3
CAISEGSGGVYNEQFF
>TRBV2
CASSGTAYQETQYF
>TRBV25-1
CASSKGTDRWVTDTQYF
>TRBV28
CASSSGTGGSQPQHF
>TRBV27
CASSWAGTSTPLYNEQFF
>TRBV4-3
CASPITGGSYEQYF
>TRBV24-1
CATSDPKGRGTYEQYF